Following are 9 T cell receptor beta chains from one sample sequenced in a study of graft-versus-host responses after intestinal transplantation. Some clones are missing from TCRdb's copy, which holds only in-frame ones; the method was immunoSEQ multiplex PCR. There are some 31,000 clones in the sample; about 85% occur only once, and about 9.9% lies in the top ten. The starting material was PBMCs, obtained around 460 days after intestinal transplantation. These receptors were collected from a human patient who received an intestinal transplant, so some T cells may come from the graft donor.

The chain carries TRBV4-1 and TRBJ1-2, with a tentative D call TRBD1 (6 bases). The V end was cut by 0 bases, the J end by 1 base, with 18 bases between. CDR3 size: 18 residues. Per germline, CDR1 MGHRA and CDR2 YSYEKL. The CDR3 DNA is TGCGCCAGCAGCCAAGATAGCCAGGGGCCCCTTTTTAACTATGGCTACACCTTC. This translates into CASSQDSQGPLFNYGYTF.

The chain joins TRBV14 to TRBJ1-1; maybe TRBD1 (5 bases). There are 13 residues in the CDR3. Germline V gives CDR1 SGHDN, CDR2 FVKESK. V gave up 1 base and J gave up 8 bases, with 11 bases separating them. DNA for the CDR3: TGTGCCAGCAGCCAAGGGATTCCAGGGGAAGCTTTCTTT. This gives the protein CASSQGIPGEAFF.

The chain is built from TRBV7-9 and TRBJ2-2; unclear D gene. V was pared by 2 bases and J by 2 bases, with 9 bases between. Per germline, CDR1 SEHNR and CDR2 FQNEAQ (reference sequence). The CDR3 is made up of 15 amino acids. This chain's CDR3 is CASSLIPVNTGELFF. CDR3 in DNA: TGTGCCAGCAGCTTAATCCCGGTTAACACCGGGGAGCTGTTTTTT.

Regarding this clone: The same CDR3 is also encoded by other DNA sequences in this sample. The J gene is TRBJ2-7, the V gene TRBV5-1, with D hard to call. The V end was cut by 0 bases, the J end by 1 base, with 8 bases between. Germline loops: CDR1 SGHRS, CDR2 YFSETQ. This CDR3 has 14 amino acids. For the CDR3, the DNA is TGCGCCAGCAGCTTGGGTGGCGGTTCCTACGAGCAGTACTTC. It encodes CASSLGGGSYEQYF.

The CDR3 DNA follows: TGTGCCAGCAGACAGGGCCCCTACGAGCAGTACTTC. Protein: CASRQGPYEQYF. The chain combines TRBV6-5 with TRBJ2-7, with a tentative D call TRBD1 (6 bases). The CDR3 has 12 residues. Germline V gives CDR1 MNHEY, CDR2 SVGAGI. V lost 6 bases, J lost 2 bases, and 8 bases lay in between.

The chain is built from TRBV6-5 and TRBJ2-7; possible D gene TRBD1, 6 bases. CDR1 is MNHEY and CDR2 is SVGAGI in the germline V gene. V gave up 5 bases and J gave up 4 bases, with 9 bases separating them. The CDR3 loop spans 12 amino acids. The CDR3 region has the DNA TGTGCCAGCAGTCCCGACAGGTACGAGCAGTACTTC. Translating gives CASSPDRYEQYF.

The chain has TRBV2 and TRBJ1-3; 7 positions match TRBD1. The J segment lost 2 bases and the V segment lost 6 bases, leaving 1 base of the junction unmatched. The germline V gene encodes CDR1 SNHLY and CDR2 FYNNEI. The CDR3 runs 13 residues. The CDR3 loop is CASRGTAGNTIYF. As DNA, the CDR3 is TGTGCCAGCAGGGGGACAGCTGGAAACACCATATATTTT.

The chain recombines TRBV18 with TRBJ2-7; the D gene is possibly TRBD2 (5 bases). The CDR3 consists of 15 residues. Trimming cost V 3 bases and J 2 bases, with 14 bases left between them. Per the germline V gene, CDR1 is KGHSH and CDR2 is LQKENI. Written as DNA, the CDR3 is TGTGCCAGCTCACCCCCGGGATACCACACCTACGAGCAGTACTTC. Translation: CASSPPGYHTYEQYF.

This clone was detected a few times. The chain recombines TRBV15 with TRBJ2-5; 7 bases fit TRBD2. Germline lookup yields CDR1 LNHNV and CDR2 YYDKDF (reference sequence). The CDR3 is 14 amino acids. The ends lost 2 bases at V and 2 bases at J; junction bases unmatched: 2. This CDR3 is CATSRSGEQETQYF. The CDR3 nucleotides are TGTGCCACCAGCAGAAGCGGGGAGCAAGAGACCCAGTACTTC.